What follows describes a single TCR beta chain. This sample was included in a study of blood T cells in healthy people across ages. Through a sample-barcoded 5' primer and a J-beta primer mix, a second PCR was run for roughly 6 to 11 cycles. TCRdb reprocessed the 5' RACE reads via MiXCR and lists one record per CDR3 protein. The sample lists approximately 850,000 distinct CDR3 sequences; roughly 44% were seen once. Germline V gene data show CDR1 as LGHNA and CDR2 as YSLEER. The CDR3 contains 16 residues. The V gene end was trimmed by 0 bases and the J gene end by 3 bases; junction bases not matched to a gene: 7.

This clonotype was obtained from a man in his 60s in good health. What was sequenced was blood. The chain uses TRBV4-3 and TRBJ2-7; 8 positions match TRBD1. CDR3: CASSQDRTGTVYEQYF. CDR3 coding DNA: TGCGCCAGCAGCCAAGATAGGACAGGGACCGTCTACGAGCAGTACTTC.